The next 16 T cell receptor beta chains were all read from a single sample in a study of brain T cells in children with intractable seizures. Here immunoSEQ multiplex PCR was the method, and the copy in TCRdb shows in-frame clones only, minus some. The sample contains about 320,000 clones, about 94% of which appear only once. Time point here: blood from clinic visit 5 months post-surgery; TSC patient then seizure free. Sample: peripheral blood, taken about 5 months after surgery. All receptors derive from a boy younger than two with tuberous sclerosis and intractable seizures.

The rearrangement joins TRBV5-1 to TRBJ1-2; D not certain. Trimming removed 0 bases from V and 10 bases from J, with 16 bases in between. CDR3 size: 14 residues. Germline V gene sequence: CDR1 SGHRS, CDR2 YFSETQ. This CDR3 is CASSLALGSSNYTF. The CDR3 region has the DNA TGCGCCAGCAGCTTGGCCCTGGGAAGCTCTAACTACACCTTC.

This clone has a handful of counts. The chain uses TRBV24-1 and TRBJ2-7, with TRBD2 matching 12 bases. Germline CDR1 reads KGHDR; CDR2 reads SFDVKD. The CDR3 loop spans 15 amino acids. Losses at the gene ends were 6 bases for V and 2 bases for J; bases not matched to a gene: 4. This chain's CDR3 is CATSPTSGRPYEQYF. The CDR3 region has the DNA TGTGCCACCAGTCCCACTAGCGGGAGGCCCTACGAGCAGTACTTC.

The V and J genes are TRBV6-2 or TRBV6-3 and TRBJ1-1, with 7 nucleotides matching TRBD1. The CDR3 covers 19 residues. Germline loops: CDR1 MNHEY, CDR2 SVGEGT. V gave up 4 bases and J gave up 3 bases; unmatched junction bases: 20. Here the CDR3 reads CASSCAVFTGQMGDTEAFF. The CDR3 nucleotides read TGTGCCAGCAGTTGCGCAGTCTTTACGGGACAGATGGGAGACACTGAAGCTTTCTTT.

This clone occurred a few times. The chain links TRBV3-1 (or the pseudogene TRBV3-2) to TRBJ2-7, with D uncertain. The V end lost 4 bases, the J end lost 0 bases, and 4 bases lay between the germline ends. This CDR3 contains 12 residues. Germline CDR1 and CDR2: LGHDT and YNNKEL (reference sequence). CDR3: CASSLSSYEQYF. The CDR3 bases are TGTGCCAGCAGCCTAAGCTCCTACGAGCAGTACTTC.

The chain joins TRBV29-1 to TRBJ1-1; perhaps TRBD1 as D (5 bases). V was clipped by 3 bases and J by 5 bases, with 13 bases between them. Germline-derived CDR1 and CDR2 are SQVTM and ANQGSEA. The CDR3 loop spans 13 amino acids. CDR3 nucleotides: TGCAGCGTTGAGGCAGGGAGCAATACTGAAGCTTTCTTT. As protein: CSVEAGSNTEAFF.

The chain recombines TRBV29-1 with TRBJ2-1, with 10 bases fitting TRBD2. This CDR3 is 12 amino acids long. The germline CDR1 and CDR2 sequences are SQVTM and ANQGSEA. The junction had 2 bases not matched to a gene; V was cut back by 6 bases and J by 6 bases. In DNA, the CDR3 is TGCAGCGTGCGGACTAGCGGCAATGAGCAGTTCTTC. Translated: CSVRTSGNEQFF.

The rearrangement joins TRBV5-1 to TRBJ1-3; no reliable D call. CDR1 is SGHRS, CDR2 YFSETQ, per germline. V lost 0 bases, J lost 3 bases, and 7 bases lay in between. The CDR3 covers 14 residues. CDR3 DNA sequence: TGCGCCAGCAGCTTGGAAGGGTTTGGAAACACCATATATTTT. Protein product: CASSLEGFGNTIYF.

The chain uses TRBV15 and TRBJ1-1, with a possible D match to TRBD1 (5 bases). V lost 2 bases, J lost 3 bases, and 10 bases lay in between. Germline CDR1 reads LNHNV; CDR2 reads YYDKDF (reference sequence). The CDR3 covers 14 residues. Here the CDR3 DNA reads TGTGCCACCAGCAGAAGACTGGGGGACACTGAAGCTTTCTTT. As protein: CATSRRLGDTEAFF.

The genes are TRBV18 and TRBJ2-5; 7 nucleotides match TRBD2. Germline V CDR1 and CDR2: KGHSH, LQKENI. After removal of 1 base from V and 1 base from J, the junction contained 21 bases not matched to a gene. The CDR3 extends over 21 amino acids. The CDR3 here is CASSPQAGDWSLLPSQETQYF. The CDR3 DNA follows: TGTGCCAGCTCACCACAGGCGGGAGATTGGTCTTTGCTCCCCAGCCAAGAGACCCAGTACTTC. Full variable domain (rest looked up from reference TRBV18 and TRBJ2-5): NAGVMQNPRHLVRRRGQEARLRCSPMKGHSHVYWYRQLPEEGLKFMVYLQKENIIDESGMPKERFSAEFPKEGPSILRIQQVVRGDSAAYFCASSPQAGDWSLLPSQETQYFGPGTRLLVL.

CDR3 region: CATSEGNYGYTF. As DNA, the CDR3 is TGTGCCACCAGTGAGGGTAACTATGGCTACACCTTC. This chain links TRBV24-1 with TRBJ1-2; D is unclear. Germline CDR1 is KGHDR and CDR2 is SFDVKD. The CDR3 sequence is 12 residues long. V was cut by 4 bases and J by 1 base, with 3 bases left in between.

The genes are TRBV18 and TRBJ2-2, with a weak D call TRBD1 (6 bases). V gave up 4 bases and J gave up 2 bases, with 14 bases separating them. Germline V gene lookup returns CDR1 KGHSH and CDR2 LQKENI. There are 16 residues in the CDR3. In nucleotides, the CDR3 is TGTGCCAGCTCACTGAAGGACAGAACTAACACCGGGGAGCTGTTTTTT. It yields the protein CASSLKDRTNTGELFF.

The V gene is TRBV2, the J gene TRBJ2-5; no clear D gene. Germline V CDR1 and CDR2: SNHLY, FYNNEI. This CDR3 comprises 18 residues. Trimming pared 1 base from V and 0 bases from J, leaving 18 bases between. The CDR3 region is CASSEGPPPRAYQETQYF. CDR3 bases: TGTGCCAGCAGTGAAGGGCCGCCTCCACGGGCCTACCAAGAGACCCAGTACTTC.

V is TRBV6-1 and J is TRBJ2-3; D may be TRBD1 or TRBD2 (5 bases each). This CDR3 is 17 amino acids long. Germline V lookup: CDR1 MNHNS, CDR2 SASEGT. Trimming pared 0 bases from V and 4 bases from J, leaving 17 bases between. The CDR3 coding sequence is TGTGCCAGCAGTGAAGCGCTAACAGGCCTCGGGGCAGATACGCAGTATTTT. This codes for CASSEALTGLGADTQYF.

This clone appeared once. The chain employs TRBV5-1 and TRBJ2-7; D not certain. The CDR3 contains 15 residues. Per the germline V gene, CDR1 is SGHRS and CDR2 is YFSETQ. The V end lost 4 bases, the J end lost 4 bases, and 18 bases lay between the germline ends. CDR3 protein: CASSPSDTVPYEQYF. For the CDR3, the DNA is TGCGCCAGCAGCCCCAGCGACACGGTCCCTTACGAGCAGTACTTC.

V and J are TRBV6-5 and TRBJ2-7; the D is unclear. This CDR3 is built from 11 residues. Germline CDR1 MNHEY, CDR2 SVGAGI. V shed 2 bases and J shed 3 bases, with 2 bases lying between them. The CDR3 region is CASSYRYEQYF. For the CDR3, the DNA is TGTGCCAGCAGTTACCGCTACGAGCAGTACTTC.

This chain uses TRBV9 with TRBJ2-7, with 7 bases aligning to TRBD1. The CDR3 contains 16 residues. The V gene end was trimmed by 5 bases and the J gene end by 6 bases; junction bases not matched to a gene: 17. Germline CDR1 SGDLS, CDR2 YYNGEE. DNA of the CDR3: TGTGCCAGCAGTATACCCCGACAGGGCGGCAAGGGCGAGCAGTACTTC. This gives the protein CASSIPRQGGKGEQYF. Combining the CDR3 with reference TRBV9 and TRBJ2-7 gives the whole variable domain DSGVTQTPKHLITATGQRVTLRCSPRSGDLSVYWYQQSLDQGLQFLIQYYNGEERAKGNILERFSAQQFPDLHSELNLSSLELGDSALYFCASSIPRQGGKGEQYFGPGTRLTVT.